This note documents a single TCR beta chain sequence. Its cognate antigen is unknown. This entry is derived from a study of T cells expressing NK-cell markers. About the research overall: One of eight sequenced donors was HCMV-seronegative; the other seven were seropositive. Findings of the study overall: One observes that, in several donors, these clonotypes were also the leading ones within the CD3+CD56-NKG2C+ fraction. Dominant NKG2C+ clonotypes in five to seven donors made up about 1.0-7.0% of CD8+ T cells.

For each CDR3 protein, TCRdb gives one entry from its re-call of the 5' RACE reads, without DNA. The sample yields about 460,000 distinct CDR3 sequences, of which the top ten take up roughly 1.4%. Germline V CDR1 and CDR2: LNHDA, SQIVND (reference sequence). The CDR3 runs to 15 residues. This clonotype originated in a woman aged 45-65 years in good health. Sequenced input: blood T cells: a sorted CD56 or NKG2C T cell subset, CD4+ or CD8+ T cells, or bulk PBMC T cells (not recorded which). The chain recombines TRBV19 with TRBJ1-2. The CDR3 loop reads CASSLLVGANYGYTF.